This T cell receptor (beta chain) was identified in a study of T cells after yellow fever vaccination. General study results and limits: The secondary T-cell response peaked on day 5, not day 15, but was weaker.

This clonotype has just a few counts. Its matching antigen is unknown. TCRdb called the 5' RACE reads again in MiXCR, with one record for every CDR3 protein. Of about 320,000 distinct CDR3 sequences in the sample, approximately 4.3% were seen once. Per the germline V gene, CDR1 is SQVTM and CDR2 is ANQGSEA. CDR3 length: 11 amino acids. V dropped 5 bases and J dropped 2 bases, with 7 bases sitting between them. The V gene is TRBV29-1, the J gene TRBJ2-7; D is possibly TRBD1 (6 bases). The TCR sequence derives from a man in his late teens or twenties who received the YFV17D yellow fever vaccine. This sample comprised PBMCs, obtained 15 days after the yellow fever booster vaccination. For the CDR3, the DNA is TGCAGCGTTCGACAGGCCTACGAGCAGTACTTC. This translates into CSVRQAYEQYF.